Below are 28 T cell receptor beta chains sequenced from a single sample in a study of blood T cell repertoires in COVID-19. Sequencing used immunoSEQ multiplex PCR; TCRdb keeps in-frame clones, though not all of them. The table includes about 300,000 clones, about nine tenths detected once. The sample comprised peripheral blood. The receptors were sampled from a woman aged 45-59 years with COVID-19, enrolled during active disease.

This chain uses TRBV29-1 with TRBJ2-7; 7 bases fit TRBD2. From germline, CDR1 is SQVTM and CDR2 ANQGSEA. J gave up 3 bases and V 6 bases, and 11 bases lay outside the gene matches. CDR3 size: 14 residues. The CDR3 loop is CSVRGAGGNYEQYF. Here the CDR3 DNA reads TGCAGCGTCCGTGGGGCCGGGGGGAACTACGAGCAGTACTTC.

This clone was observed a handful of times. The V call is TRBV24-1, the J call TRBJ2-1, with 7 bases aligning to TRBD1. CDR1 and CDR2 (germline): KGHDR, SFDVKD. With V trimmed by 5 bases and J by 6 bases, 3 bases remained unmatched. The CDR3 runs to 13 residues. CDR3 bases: TGTGCCACCAGTGGTGACAGGGCCAATGAGCAGTTCTTC. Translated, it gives CATSGDRANEQFF.

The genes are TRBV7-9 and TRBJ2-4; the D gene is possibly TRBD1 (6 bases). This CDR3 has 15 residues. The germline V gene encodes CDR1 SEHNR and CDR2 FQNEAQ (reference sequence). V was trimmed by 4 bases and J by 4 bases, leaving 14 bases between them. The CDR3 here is CASSSWGQGKNIQYF. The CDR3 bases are TGTGCCAGCAGCTCCTGGGGGCAGGGTAAAAACATTCAGTACTTC.

CDR3 in DNA: TGCGCCAGCAGCTCTGGGGACAGTACCACCGGGGAGCTGTTTTTT. The encoded protein is CASSSGDSTTGELFF. This chain connects TRBV5-1 to TRBJ2-2; 7 positions match TRBD1. V lost 3 bases, J lost 4 bases, and 6 bases stayed unmatched. Germline V gives CDR1 SGHRS, CDR2 YFSETQ. The CDR3 sequence is 15 residues long.

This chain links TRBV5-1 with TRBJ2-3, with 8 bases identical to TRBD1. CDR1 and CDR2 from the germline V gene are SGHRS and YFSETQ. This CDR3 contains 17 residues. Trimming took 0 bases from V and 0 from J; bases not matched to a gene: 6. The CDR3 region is CASSLVRPGGSTDTQYF. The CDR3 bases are TGCGCCAGCAGCTTGGTTCGTCCAGGGGGCAGCACAGATACGCAGTATTTT.

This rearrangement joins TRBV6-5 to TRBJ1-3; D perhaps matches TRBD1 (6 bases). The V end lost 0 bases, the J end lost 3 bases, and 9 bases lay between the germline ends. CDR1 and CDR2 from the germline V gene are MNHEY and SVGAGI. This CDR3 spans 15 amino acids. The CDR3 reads CASSYSWTDGNTIYF. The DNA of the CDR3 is TGTGCCAGCAGTTACTCGTGGACAGATGGAAACACCATATATTTT.

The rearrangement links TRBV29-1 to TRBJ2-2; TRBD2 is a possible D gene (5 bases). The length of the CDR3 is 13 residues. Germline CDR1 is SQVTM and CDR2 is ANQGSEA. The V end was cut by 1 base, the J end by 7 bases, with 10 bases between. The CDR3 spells CSVEGGLGGELFF. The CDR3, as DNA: TGCAGCGTTGAAGGCGGGTTAGGCGGGGAGCTGTTTTTT.

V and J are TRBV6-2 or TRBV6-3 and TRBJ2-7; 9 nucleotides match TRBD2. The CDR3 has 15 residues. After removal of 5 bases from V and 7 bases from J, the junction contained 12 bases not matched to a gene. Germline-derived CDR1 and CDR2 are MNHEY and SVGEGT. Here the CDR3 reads CASSKGTSTLGEQYF. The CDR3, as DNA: TGTGCCAGCAGTAAGGGGACTAGCACCTTGGGAGAGCAGTACTTC.

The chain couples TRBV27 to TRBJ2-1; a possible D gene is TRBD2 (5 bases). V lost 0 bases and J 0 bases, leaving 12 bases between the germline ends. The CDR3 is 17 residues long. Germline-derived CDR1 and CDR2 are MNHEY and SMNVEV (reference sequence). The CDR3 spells CASSLSVASSSYNEQFF. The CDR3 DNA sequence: TGTGCCAGCAGTTTATCGGTAGCGTCAAGCTCCTACAATGAGCAGTTCTTC.

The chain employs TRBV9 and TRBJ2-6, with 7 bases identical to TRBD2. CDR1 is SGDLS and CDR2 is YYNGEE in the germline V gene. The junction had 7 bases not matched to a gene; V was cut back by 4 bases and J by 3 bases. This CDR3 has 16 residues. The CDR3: CASSPLPGGGANVLTF. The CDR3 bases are TGTGCCAGCAGCCCCCTTCCGGGAGGTGGGGCCAACGTCCTGACTTTC.

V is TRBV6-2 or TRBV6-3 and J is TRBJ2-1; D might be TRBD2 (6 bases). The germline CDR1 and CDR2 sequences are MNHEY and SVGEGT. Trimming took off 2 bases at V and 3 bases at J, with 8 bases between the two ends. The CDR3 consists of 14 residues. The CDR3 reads CASSYASDYNEQFF. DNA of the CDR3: TGTGCCAGCAGTTACGCTAGCGACTACAATGAGCAGTTCTTC.

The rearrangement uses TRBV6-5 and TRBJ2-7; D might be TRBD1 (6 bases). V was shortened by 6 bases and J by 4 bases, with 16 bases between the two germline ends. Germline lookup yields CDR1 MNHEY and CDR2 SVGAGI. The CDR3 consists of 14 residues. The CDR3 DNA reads TGTGCCAGCAGCCTCCAGGGGTCTGGATACGAGCAGTACTTC. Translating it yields CASSLQGSGYEQYF.

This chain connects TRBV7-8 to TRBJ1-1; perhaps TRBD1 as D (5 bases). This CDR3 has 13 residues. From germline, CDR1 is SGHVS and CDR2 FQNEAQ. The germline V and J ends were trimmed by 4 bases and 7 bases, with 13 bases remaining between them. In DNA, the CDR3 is TGTGCCAGCAGCTCCGACAAGGGGAATGAAGCTTTCTTT. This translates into CASSSDKGNEAFF.

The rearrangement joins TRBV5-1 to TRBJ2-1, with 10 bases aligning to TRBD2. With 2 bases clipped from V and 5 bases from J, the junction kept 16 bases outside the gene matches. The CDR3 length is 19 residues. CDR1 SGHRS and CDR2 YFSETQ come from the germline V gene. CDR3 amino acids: CASSLYLAGAPGVHNEQFF. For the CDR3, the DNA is TGCGCCAGCAGCTTATACCTAGCGGGAGCCCCGGGGGTTCACAATGAGCAGTTCTTC.

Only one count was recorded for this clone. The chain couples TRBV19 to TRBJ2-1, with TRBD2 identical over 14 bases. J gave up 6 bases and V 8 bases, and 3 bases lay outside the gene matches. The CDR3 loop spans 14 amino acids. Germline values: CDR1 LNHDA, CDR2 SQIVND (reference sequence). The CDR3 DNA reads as TGTGCCAGTGGGGGACTAGCGGGAGCCAATGAGCAGTTCTTC. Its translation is CASGGLAGANEQFF.

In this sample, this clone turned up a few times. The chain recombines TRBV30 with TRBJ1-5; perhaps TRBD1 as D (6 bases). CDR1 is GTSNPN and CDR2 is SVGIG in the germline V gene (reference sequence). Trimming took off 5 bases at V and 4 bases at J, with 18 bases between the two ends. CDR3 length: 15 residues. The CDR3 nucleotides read TGTGCCTGGGCCAGCGGGGGGGCTCCAAATCAGCCCCAGCATTTT. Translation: CAWASGGAPNQPQHF.

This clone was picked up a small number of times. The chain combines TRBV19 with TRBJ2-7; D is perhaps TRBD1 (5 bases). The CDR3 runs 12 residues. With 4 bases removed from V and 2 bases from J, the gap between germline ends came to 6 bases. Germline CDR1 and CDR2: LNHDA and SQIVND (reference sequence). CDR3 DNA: TGTGCCAGTAGTAAGGACACCTACGAGCAGTACTTC. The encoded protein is CASSKDTYEQYF.

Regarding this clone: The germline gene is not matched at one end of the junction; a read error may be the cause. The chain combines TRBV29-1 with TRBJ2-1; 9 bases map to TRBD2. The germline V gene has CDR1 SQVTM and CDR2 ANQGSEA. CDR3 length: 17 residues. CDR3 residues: CSVAGLAKRNSHNEQFF. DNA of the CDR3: TGCAGCGTTGCGGGACTAGCTAAACGCAACTCCCACAATGAGCAGTTCTTC.

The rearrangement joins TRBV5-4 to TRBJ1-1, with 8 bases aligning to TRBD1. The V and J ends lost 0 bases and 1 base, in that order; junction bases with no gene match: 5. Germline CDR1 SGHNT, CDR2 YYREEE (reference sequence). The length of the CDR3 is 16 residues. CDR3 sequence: CASSLGGTGKNTEAFF. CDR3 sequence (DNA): TGTGCCAGCAGCTTGGGGGGGACAGGAAAGAACACTGAAGCTTTCTTT.

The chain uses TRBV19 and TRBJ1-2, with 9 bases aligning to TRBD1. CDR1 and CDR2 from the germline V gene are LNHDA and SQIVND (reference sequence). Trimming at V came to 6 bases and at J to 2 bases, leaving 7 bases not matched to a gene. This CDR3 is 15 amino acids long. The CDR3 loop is CASRSPGTGNYGYTF. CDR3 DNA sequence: TGTGCCAGTAGGAGTCCCGGGACAGGGAACTATGGCTACACCTTC.

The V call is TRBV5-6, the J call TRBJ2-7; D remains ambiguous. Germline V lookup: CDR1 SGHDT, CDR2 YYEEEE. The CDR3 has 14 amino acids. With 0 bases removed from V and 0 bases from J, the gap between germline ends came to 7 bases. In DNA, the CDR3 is TGTGCCAGCAGCTTGGTTCATAGCTCCTACGAGCAGTACTTC. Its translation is CASSLVHSSYEQYF.

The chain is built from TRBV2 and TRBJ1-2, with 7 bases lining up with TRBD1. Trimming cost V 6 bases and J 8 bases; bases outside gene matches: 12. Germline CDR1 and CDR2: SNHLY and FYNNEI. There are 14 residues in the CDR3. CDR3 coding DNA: TGTGCCAGCAGGGAACAGGGGTCCAGCGGAGGCTACACCTTC. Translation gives CASREQGSSGGYTF.

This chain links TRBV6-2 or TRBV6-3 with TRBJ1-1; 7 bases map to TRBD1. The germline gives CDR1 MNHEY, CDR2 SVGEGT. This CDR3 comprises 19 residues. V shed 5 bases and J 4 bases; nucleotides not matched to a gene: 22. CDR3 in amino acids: CASSRHPLSRGHPVTEAFF. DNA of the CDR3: TGTGCCAGCAGTAGACACCCTCTTAGTAGGGGGCACCCCGTCACTGAAGCTTTCTTT.

In DNA, the CDR3 is TGTGCCACCACCTACCTACTAGCCCCCACAGATACGCAGTATTTT. Amino acid sequence: CATTYLLAPTDTQYF. The rearrangement uses TRBV15 and TRBJ2-3; possible D gene TRBD2, 6 bases. The CDR3 has 15 residues. Trimming shortened V by 7 bases and J by 2 bases, and 16 bases separated the two germline ends. Germline CDR1 LNHNV, CDR2 YYDKDF (reference sequence).

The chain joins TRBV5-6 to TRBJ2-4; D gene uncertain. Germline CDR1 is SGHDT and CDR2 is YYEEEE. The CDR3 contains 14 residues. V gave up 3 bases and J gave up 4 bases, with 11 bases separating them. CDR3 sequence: CASSSERLKNIQYF. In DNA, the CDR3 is TGTGCCAGCAGCTCTGAGAGGCTAAAAAACATTCAGTACTTC. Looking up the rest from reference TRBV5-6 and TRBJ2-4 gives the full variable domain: DAGVTQSPTHLIKTRGQQVTLRCSPKSGHDTVSWYQQALGQGPQFIFQYYEEEERQRGNFPDRFSGHQFPNYSSELNVNALLLGDSALYLCASSSERLKNIQYFGAGTRLSVL.

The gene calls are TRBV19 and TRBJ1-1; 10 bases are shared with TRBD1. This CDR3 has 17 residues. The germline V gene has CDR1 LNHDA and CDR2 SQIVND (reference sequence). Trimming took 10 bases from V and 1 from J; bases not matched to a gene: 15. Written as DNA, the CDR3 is TGTGCCACCGTAGTATTCGACAGGGGGCTGGGGAACACTGAAGCTTTCTTT. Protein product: CATVVFDRGLGNTEAFF.

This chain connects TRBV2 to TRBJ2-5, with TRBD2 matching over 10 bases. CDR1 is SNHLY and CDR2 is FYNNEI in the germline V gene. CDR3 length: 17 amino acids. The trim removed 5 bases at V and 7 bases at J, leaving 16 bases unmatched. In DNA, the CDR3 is TGTGCCAGCAGTCGCGGACTAGCGGAGACCCAATTGGGGACCCAGTACTTC. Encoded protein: CASSRGLAETQLGTQYF.

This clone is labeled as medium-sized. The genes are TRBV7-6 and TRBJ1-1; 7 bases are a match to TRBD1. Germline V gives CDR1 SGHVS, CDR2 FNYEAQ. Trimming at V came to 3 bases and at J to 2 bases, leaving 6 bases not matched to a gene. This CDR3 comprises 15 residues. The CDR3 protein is CASSLQNRGNTEAFF. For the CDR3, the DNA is TGTGCCAGCAGCTTGCAAAACAGGGGAAACACTGAAGCTTTCTTT.